The following is a T cell receptor beta chain sequence with its context. Its antigen remains unknown. The record originates from a study of T cell responses to AZD1222 COVID-19 vaccine. Broader study findings: Most donors were white British and more were female, and clonal diversity was possibly underestimated. Researchers report vaccine-associated CD4 TCRs spanning spike, with dominance at 160-218 and 743-854.

Clones were read by immunoSEQ multiplex PCR, and TCRdb kept only the in-frame ones, dropping some. The data contain 94,000 or so clones, under 90% of them singletons. V lost 1 base, J lost 7 bases, and 14 bases lay in between. The CDR3 has 15 residues. From germline, CDR1 is GTSNPN and CDR2 SVGIG (reference sequence). This receptor was taken from an adult in good health. The chain joins TRBV30 to TRBJ1-6, with D possibly matching TRBD1 (5 bases). This sample comprised peripheral blood, obtained on day 0 of AZD1222 vaccination. The CDR3 region is CAWSGAGRINSPLHF. CDR3 bases: TGTGCCTGGAGTGGTGCGGGACGGATCAATTCACCCCTCCACTTT.